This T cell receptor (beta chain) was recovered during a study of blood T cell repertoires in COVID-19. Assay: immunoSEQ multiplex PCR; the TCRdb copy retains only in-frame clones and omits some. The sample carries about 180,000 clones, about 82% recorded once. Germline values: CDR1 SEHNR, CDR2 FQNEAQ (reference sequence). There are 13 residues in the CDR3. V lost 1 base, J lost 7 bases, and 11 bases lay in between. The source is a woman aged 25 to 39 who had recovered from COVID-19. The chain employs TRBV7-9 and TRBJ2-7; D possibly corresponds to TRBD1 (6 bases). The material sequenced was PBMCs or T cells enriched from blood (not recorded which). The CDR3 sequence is CASSLEVRGEQYF. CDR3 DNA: TGTGCCAGCAGCTTAGAGGTTAGGGGGGAGCAGTACTTC.